This T cell receptor beta chain was observed in a study of CD8 T cells in Susac syndrome. Note on this clonotype: Its antigen is unknown.

Trimming cost V 7 bases and J 6 bases; bases outside gene matches: 9. Per the germline V gene, CDR1 is SGHNT and CDR2 is YYREEE (reference sequence). CDR3 length: 15 amino acids. General study points: The relatively small number of individuals in the TCR sequencing and HLA analysis was acknowledged by the study.

After extraction with the RNeasy kit, roughly 0.5 to 1 ug of the RNA was reverse transcribed using random hexamers. The method of amplification for TCR beta CDR3 was immunoSEQ multiplex PCR, covering 54 Vbeta and 13 Jbeta. MiXCR, applied by TCRdb to the immunoSEQ multiplex PCR reads, yields one record per CDR3 protein. The sample holds 160,000 or so distinct CDR3 sequences, about 92% seen once. The chain couples TRBV5-4 to TRBJ2-2, with 10 positions matching TRBD1. The sample was CD4+ T cells from PBMCs. This sequence was found in a human donor in good health. The CDR3 loop is CASSPTGGLAGELFF. The CDR3 coding sequence is TGTGCCAGCTCCCCGACAGGGGGCTTGGCCGGGGAGCTGTTTTTT.